These 2 T cell receptor beta chains were all obtained from the same sample, sequenced in a study of T cell responses to AZD1222 COVID-19 vaccine (dated by TCRdb to the early 2020s). The meaning of the sample's time point label: about 28 days (+/-7) after the second vaccine dose. The library relied on the immunoSEQ multiplex PCR assay. Here the immuneACCESS table is served through TCRdb, limited to in-frame sequences with V and J called. Missing clones are a known gap in these copies; in checked studies unresolved V genes cover under half, and the rest lacks a known reason. Counted in this sample were over 95,000 clones; 88% of them appeared once. The ten largest make up around 6% of the sample. This specimen was peripheral blood, taken 28 days after the second AZD1222 dose. The source is an adult who received the AZD1222 COVID-19 vaccine.

V usage is TRBV28 and J usage is TRBJ1-2; the match to TRBD1 covers 8 bases. Trimming removed 4 bases from V and 4 bases from J; junction bases left unmatched: 11. The V gene's germline CDR1 is MDHEN and CDR2 SYDVKM. The CDR3 is made up of 16 amino acids. The CDR3 reads CASSSTGDGGPYGYTF. The CDR3 DNA reads as TGTGCCAGCAGTTCGACAGGGGACGGCGGCCCCTATGGCTACACCTTC.

The chain is built from TRBV10-2 and TRBJ1-5, with a tentative D call TRBD1 (6 bases). Trimming took off 8 bases at V and 2 bases at J, with 19 bases between the two ends. From germline, CDR1 is WSHSY and CDR2 SAAADI. This CDR3 region has 16 residues. CDR3 loop: CASAGGPGLGNQPQHF. CDR3 nucleotide sequence: TGCGCCAGCGCTGGGGGGCCTGGTTTGGGCAATCAGCCCCAGCATTTT.